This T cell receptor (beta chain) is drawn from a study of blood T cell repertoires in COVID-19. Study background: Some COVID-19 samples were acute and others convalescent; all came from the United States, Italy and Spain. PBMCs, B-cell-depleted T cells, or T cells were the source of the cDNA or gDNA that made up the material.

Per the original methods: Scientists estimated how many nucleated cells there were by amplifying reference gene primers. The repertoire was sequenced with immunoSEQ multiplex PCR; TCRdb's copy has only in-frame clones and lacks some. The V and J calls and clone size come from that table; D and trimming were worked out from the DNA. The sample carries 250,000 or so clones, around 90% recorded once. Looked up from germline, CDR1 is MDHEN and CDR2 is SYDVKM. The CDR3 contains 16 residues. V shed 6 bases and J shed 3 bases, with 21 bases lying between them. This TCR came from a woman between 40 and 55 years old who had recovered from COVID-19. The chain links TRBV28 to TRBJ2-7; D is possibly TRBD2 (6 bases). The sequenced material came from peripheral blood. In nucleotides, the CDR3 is TGTGCCAGCAGCTTAAAGGGGCGGGGCCGGGTCTACGAGCAGTACTTC. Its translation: CASSLKGRGRVYEQYF.